The clone carrying this T cell receptor beta chain was observed a handful of times. This entry is derived from a study of cytomegalovirus exposure and HLA in healthy donors. V was pared by 6 bases and J by 1 base, with 6 bases of the junction left unmatched. Germline V gives CDR1 KGHSH, CDR2 LQKENI. The CDR3 is made up of 15 amino acids. The PCR had 60 Vbeta and 13 Jbeta primers. Assay used: immunoSEQ multiplex PCR; TCRdb lists only in-frame clones, some missing. The repertoire holds about 80,000 clones, approximately 80% seen once, with approximately 3.2% in the top ten. V gene TRBV18 combines with J gene TRBJ1-2; 9 bases are a match to TRBD1. The TCR was taken from a man aged 45-60 years in good health and CMV-seronegative. The material sequenced was PBMCs. CDR3 sequence (DNA): TGTGCCAGCTCGGATGACAGGGGGATTAACTATGGCTACACCTTC. Its protein product is CASSDDRGINYGYTF.